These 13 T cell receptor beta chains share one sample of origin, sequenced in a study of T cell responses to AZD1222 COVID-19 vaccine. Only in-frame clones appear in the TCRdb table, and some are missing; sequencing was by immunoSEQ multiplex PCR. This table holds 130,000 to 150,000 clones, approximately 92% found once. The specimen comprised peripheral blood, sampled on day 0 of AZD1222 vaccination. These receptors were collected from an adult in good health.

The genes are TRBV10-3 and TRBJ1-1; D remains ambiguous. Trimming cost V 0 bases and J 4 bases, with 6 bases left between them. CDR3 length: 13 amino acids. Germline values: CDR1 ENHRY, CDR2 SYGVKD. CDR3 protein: CAISESSTTEAFF. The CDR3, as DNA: TGTGCCATCAGTGAGTCGAGCACCACTGAAGCTTTCTTT.

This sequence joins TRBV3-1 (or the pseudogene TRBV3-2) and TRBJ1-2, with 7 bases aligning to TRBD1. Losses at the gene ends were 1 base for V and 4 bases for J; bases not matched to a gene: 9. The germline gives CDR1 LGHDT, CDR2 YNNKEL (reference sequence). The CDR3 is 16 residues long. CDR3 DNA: TGTGCCAGCAGCCAAGTCGACCTACAGGGGAGCTATGGCTACACCTTC. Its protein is CASSQVDLQGSYGYTF.

CDR3 nucleotides: TGTGCCAGCAGCTTGGTCGGGACTAGCGGAGTTCTTACGCAGTATTTT. Translating it yields CASSLVGTSGVLTQYF. The chain employs TRBV5-6 and TRBJ2-3; 11 bases map to TRBD2. In germline, CDR1 is SGHDT, CDR2 YYEEEE. J was trimmed by 8 bases and V by 0 bases; bases with no gene match: 8. The CDR3 sequence is 16 residues long.

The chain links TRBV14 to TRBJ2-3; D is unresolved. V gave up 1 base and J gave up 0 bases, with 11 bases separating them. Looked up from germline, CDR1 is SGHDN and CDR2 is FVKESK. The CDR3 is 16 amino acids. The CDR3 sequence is CASSQVVGTSTDTQYF. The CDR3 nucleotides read TGTGCCAGCAGCCAAGTGGTCGGTACCAGCACAGATACGCAGTATTTT.

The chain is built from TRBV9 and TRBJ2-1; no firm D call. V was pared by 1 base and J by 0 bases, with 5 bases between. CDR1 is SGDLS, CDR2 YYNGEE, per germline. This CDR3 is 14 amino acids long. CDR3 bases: TGTGCCAGCAGCGTAAGGAGCTCCTACAATGAGCAGTTCTTC. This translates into CASSVRSSYNEQFF.

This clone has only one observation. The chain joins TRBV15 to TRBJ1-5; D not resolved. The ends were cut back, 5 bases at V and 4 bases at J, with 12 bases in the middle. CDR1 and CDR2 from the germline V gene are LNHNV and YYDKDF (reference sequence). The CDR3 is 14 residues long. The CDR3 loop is CATSLNAPNQPQHF. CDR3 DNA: TGTGCCACCAGCTTAAATGCACCAAATCAGCCCCAGCATTTT.

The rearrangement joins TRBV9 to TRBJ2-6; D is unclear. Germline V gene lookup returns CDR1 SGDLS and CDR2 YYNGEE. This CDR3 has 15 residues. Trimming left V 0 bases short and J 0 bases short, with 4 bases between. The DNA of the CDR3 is TGTGCCAGCAGCGTAGGGAGCTCTGGGGCCAACGTCCTGACTTTC. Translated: CASSVGSSGANVLTF.

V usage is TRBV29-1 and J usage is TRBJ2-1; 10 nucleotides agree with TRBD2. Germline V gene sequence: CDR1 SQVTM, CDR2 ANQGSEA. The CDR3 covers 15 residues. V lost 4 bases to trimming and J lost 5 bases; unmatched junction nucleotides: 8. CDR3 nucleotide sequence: TGCAGCGTTGGGAGCAGCGGGGGGGCGGACAATGAGCAGTTCTTC. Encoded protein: CSVGSSGGADNEQFF.

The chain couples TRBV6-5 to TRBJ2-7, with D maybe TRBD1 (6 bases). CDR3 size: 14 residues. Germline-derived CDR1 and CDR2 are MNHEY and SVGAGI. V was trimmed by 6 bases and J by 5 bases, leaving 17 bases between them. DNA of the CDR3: TGTGCCAGCAGCGGACTCCAGGGGCCTGACGAGCAGTACTTC. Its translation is CASSGLQGPDEQYF.

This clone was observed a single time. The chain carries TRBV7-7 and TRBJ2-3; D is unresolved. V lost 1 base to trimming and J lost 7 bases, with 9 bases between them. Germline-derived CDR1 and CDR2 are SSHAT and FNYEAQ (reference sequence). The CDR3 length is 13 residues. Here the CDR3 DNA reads TGTGCCAGCAGCTTAGGGGCAAGAAATACGCAGTATTTT. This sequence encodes CASSLGARNTQYF.

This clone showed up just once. CDR3 in amino acids: CASSRGGSQYGYTF. In DNA, the CDR3 is TGTGCCAGCTCACGGGGAGGCAGCCAATATGGCTACACCTTC. The chain links TRBV18 to TRBJ1-2; no clear D gene. Germline V gives CDR1 KGHSH, CDR2 LQKENI. The CDR3 loop spans 14 amino acids. Trimming cost V 4 bases and J 5 bases, with 14 bases left between them.

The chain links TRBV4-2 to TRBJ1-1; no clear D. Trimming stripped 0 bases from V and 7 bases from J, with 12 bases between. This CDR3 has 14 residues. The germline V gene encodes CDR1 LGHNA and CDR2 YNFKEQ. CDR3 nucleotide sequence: TGTGCCAGCAGCCAAGATCTGTTTAAGAATGAAGCTTTCTTT. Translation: CASSQDLFKNEAFF.

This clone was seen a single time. The CDR3 here is CASSRQETYGYTF. The CDR3 nucleotides are TGTGCCAGTAGTAGACAGGAGACCTATGGCTACACCTTC. The chain recombines TRBV19 with TRBJ1-2, with a tentative D call TRBD1 (6 bases). This CDR3 is 13 amino acids long. Trimming shortened V by 4 bases and J by 4 bases, and 10 bases separated the two germline ends. Looked up from germline, CDR1 is LNHDA and CDR2 is SQIVND (reference sequence). The entire variable domain, with the rest obtained from reference TRBV19 and TRBJ1-2, is as follows: DGGITQSPKYLFRKEGQNVTLSCEQNLNHDAMYWYRQDPGQGLRLIYYSQIVNDFQKGDIAEGYSVSREKKESFPLTVTSAQKNPTAFYLCASSRQETYGYTFGSGTRLTVV.